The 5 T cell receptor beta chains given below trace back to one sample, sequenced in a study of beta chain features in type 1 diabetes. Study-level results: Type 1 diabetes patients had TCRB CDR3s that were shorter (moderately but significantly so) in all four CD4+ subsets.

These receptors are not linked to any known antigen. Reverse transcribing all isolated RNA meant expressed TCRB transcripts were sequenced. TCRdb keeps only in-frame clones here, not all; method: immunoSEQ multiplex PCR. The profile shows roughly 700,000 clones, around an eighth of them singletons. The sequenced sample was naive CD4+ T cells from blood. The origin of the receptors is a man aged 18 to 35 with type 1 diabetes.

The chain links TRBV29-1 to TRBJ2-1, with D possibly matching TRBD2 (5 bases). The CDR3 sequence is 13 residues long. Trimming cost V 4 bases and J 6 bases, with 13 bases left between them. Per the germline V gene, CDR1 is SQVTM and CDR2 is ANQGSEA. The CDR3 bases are TGCAGCGTTGCCAGCGGTGGATTCAATGAGCAGTTCTTC. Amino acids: CSVASGGFNEQFF.

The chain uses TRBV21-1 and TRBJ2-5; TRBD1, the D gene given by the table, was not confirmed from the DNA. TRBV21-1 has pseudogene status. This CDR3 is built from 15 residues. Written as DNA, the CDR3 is TGTGCCAGTAGAGGGGACAGGGGGAAAGAAGAGACCCAGTACTTC. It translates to CASRGDRGKEETQYF.

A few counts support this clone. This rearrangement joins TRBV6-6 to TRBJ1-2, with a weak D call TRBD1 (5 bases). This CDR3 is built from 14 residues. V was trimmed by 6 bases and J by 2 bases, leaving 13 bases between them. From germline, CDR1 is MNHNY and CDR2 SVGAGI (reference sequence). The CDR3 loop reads CASSYTRGNYGYTF. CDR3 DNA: TGTGCCAGCAGCTATACGAGGGGAAACTATGGCTACACCTTC.

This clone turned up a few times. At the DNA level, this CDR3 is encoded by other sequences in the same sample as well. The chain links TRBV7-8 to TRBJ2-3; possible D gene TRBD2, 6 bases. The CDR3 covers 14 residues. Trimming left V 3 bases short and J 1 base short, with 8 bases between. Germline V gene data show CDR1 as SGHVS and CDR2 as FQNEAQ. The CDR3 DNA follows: TGTGCCAGCAGCTTGTCGGGGGGCACAGATACGCAGTATTTT. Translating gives CASSLSGGTDTQYF. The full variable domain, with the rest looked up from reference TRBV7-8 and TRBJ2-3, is GAGVSQSPRYKVAKRGQDVALRCDPISGHVSLFWYQQALGQGPEFLTYFQNEAQLDKSGLPSDRFFAERPEGSVSTLKIQRTQQEDSAVYLCASSLSGGTDTQYFGPGTRLTVL.

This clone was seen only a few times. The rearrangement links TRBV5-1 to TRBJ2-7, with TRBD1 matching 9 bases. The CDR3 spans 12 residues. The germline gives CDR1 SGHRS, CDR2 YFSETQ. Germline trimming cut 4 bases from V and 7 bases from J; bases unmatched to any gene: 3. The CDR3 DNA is TGCGCCAGCAGCATTGGACAGGGGGAGCAGTACTTC. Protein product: CASSIGQGEQYF.